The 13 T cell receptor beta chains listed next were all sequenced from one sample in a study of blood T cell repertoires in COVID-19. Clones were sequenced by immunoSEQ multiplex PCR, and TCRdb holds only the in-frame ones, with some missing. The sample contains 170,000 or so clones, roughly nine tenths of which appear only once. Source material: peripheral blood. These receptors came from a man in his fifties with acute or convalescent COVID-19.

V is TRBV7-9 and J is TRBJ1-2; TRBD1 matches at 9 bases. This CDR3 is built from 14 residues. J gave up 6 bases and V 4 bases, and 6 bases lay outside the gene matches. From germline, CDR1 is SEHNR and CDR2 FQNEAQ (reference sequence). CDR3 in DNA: TGTGCCAGCAGCTCGGACAGGGGACTGGATGGCTACACCTTC. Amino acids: CASSSDRGLDGYTF.

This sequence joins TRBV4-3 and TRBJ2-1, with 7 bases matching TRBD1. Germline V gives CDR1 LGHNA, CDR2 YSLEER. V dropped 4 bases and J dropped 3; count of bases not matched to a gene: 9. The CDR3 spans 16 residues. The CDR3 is CASSRDSQGGYNEQFF. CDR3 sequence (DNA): TGCGCCAGCAGCCGGGACAGTCAAGGGGGCTACAATGAGCAGTTCTTC.

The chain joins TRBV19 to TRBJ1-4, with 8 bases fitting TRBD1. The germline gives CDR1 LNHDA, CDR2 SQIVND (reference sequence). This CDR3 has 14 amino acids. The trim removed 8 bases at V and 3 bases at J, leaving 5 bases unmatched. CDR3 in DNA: TGTGCCAGTGGCGAACAGGGGGCTAATGAAAAACTGTTTTTT. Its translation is CASGEQGANEKLFF.

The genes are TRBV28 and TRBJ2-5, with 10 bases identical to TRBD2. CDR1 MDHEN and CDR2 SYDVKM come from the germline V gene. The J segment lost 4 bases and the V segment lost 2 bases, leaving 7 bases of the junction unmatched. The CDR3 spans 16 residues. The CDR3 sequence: CASSLRAGGPRETQYF. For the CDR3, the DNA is TGTGCCAGCAGTTTACGAGCGGGAGGGCCCAGAGAGACCCAGTACTTC.

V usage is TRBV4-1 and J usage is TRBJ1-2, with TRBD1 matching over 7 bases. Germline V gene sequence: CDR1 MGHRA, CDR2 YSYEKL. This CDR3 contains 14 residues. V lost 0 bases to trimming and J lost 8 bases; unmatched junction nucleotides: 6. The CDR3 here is CASSQDEGARGYTF. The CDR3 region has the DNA TGCGCCAGCAGCCAAGATGAGGGGGCAAGGGGCTACACCTTC.

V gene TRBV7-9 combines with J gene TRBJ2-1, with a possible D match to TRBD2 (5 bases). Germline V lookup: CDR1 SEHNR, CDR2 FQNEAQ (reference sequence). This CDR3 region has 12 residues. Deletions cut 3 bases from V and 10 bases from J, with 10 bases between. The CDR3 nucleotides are TGTGCCAGCAGCTTCCAAAGGGAGGAGCAGTTCTTC. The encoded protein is CASSFQREEQFF.

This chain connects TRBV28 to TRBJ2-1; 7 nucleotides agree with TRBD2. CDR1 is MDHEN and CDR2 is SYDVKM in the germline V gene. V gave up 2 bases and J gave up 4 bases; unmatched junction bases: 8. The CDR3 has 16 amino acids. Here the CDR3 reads CASSLRRESIYNEQFF. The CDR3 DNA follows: TGTGCCAGCAGTTTACGGCGGGAGTCCATTTACAATGAGCAGTTCTTC.

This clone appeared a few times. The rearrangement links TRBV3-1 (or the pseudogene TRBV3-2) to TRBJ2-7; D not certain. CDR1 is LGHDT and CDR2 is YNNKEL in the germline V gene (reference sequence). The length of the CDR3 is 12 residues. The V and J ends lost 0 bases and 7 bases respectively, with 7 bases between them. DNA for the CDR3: TGTGCCAGCAGCCAAGATAAGAGGGAGCAGTACTTC. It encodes CASSQDKREQYF.

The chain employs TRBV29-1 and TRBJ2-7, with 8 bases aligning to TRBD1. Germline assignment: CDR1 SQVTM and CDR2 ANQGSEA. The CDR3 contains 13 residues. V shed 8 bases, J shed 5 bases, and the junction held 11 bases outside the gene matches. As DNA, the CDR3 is TGCAGCTACCAAGCAGGGGGCTCGGACGAGCAGTACTTC. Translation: CSYQAGGSDEQYF.

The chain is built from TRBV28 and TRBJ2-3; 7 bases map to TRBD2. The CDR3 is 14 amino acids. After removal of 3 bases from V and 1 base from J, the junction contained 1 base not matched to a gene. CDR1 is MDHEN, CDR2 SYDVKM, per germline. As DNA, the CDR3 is TGTGCCAGCAGTTTCCTAGCGGGCACAGATACGCAGTATTTT. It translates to CASSFLAGTDTQYF. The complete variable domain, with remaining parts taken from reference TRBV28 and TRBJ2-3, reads DVKVTQSSRYLVKRTGEKVFLECVQDMDHENMFWYRQDPGLGLRLIYFSYDVKMKEKGDIPEGYSVSREKKERFSLILESASTNQTSMYLCASSFLAGTDTQYFGPGTRLTVL.

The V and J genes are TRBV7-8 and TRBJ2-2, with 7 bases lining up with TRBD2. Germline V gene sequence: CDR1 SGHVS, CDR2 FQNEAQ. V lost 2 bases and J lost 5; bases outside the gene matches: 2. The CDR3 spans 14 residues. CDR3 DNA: TGTGCCAGCAGCTTAACTAGCGCGACCGGGGAGCTGTTTTTT. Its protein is CASSLTSATGELFF. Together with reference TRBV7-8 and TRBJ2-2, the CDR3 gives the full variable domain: GAGVSQSPRYKVAKRGQDVALRCDPISGHVSLFWYQQALGQGPEFLTYFQNEAQLDKSGLPSDRFFAERPEGSVSTLKIQRTQQEDSAVYLCASSLTSATGELFFGEGSRLTVL.

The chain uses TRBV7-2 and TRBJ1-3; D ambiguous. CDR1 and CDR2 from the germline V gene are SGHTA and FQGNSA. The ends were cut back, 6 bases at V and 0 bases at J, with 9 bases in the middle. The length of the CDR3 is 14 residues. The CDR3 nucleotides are TGTGCCAGCAGTACCATGGCCTCTGGAAACACCATATATTTT. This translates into CASSTMASGNTIYF.

CDR3 nucleotides: TGTGCCAGCAGTTTACGGGACAGGACTGAAGCTTTCTTT. It specifies CASSLRDRTEAFF. V usage is TRBV27 and J usage is TRBJ1-1, with TRBD1 identical over 8 bases. The CDR3 has 13 residues. Looked up from germline, CDR1 is MNHEY and CDR2 is SMNVEV (reference sequence). The ends lost 2 bases at V and 5 bases at J; junction bases unmatched: 1.